One and the same sample provided the 27 T cell receptor beta chains below, sequenced in a study of technical replicates of blood from a few donors. Clones were read by immunoSEQ multiplex PCR, and TCRdb kept only the in-frame ones, dropping some. Of about 49,000 clones in the sample, around 90% were seen once. Sequenced material: PBMCs. The receptors were gathered from a human donor in good health. Some clones in this sample may be carry-over from other donors' samples.

The chain recombines TRBV13 with TRBJ1-2, with a weak D call TRBD1 (6 bases). Between the trimmed V and J ends, which lost 1 base and 0 bases, there was a span of 9 bases. The CDR3 loop spans 15 amino acids. The germline gives CDR1 PRHDT, CDR2 FYEKMQ (reference sequence). CDR3: CASSLEPGANYGYTF. The CDR3 coding sequence is TGTGCCAGCAGCTTAGAGCCAGGGGCTAACTATGGCTACACCTTC.

This clone was seen a few times. The chain has TRBV7-9 and TRBJ1-4; D perhaps matches TRBD1 (6 bases). This CDR3 has 14 residues. V shed 5 bases and J shed 4 bases, with 11 bases lying between them. CDR1 is SEHNR and CDR2 is FQNEAQ in the germline V gene (reference sequence). The CDR3 loop is CASSARQVNEKLFF. The CDR3, as DNA: TGTGCCAGCAGCGCTAGACAGGTTAATGAAAAACTGTTTTTT.

The chain is built from TRBV7-3 and TRBJ1-2; D is ambiguous. Germline V gene data show CDR1 as SGHTA and CDR2 as FQGTGA. The V gene lost 5 bases and the J gene lost 2 bases, with 9 bases spanning the gap. The CDR3 extends over 13 amino acids. The CDR3 sequence is CASSPGRNYGYTF. CDR3 nucleotide sequence: TGTGCCAGCAGCCCCGGGAGAAACTATGGCTACACCTTC.

The rearrangement links TRBV19 to TRBJ1-1; the D gene is possibly TRBD1 (5 bases). Trimming removed 7 bases from V and 0 bases from J, with 18 bases in between. The CDR3 runs to 16 residues. Germline V gene data show CDR1 as LNHDA and CDR2 as SQIVND (reference sequence). CDR3 in amino acids: CASTTGVGALNTEAFF. CDR3 coding DNA: TGTGCCAGTACCACGGGCGTTGGGGCGCTGAACACTGAAGCTTTCTTT.

The CDR3: CASSLRLAGLNEQFF. CDR3 coding DNA: TGTGCCAGCAGCTTAAGGCTAGCGGGACTCAATGAGCAGTTCTTC. This chain joins TRBV7-6 and TRBJ2-1; 9 bases are a match to TRBD2. Germline CDR1 is SGHVS and CDR2 is FNYEAQ. V was clipped by 2 bases and J by 6 bases; unmatched bases: 5. The CDR3 consists of 15 residues.

As regards this clone: An end of the junction does not agree with germline; a read error may underlie this. J is TRBJ1-1 and V is TRBV18; D gene unclear. The germline V gene has CDR1 KGHSH and CDR2 LQKENI. The CDR3 has 13 amino acids. In DNA form, the CDR3 reads TGTGCCAGCTCACCAATGAGGAACGCTGAAGCTTTCTTT. Residues: CASSPMRNAEAFF.

This clone was seen a handful of times. J is TRBJ2-7 and V is TRBV12-5; D is perhaps TRBD1 (6 bases). V dropped 2 bases and J dropped 3 bases, with 11 bases sitting between them. The germline V gene has CDR1 LGHNT and CDR2 FRNRAP. This CDR3 contains 14 residues. The CDR3 sequence: CASGLQGLDYEQYF. The CDR3 nucleotides read TGTGCTAGTGGTTTGCAGGGGCTAGACTACGAGCAGTACTTC.

In this sample, this clone turned up once. The J gene is TRBJ2-3, the V gene TRBV2; 7 bases match TRBD1. This CDR3 contains 14 residues. Per germline, CDR1 SNHLY and CDR2 FYNNEI. V shed 7 bases and J 0 bases; nucleotides not matched to a gene: 4. The CDR3 spells CASIRGLSTDTQYF. The DNA of the CDR3 is TGTGCCAGCATAAGGGGGCTTAGCACAGATACGCAGTATTTT.

The chain recombines TRBV15 with TRBJ1-4, with TRBD1 matching over 9 bases. CDR3 length: 15 residues. V trimming: 1 base; J trimming: 8 bases; junction bases outside the gene matches: 5. Germline CDR1 and CDR2: LNHNV and YYDKDF (reference sequence). CDR3 sequence (DNA): TGTGCCACCAGCAGAGCGACCGGACAGGGGGAAAAACTGTTTTTT. This encodes CATSRATGQGEKLFF.

J is TRBJ2-4 and V is TRBV11-3; D ambiguous. Trimming shortened V by 5 bases and J by 0 bases, and 8 bases separated the two germline ends. The CDR3 is 14 amino acids. CDR1 SGHNT and CDR2 YENEEA come from the germline V gene. The chain's CDR3 is CASSGQLAKNIQYF. The CDR3 coding sequence is TGTGCCAGCAGCGGGCAACTAGCCAAAAACATTCAGTACTTC.

V and J are TRBV5-4 and TRBJ2-7; D is unresolved. With 4 bases removed from V and 4 bases from J, the gap between germline ends came to 12 bases. This CDR3 is built from 13 residues. Germline V gene data show CDR1 as SGHNT and CDR2 as YYREEE (reference sequence). The CDR3 bases are TGTGCCAGCAGCCTAACTCCGATGTACGAGCAGTACTTC. Translation: CASSLTPMYEQYF.

The chain couples TRBV6-6 to TRBJ1-2; D is unresolved. Per the germline V gene, CDR1 is MNHNY and CDR2 is SVGAGI (reference sequence). This CDR3 contains 13 residues. The ends were cut back, 7 bases at V and 3 bases at J, with 12 bases in the middle. The CDR3 loop is CASTTAVYYGYTF. CDR3 in DNA: TGTGCCAGCACCACGGCGGTTTACTATGGCTACACCTTC.

V usage is TRBV9 and J usage is TRBJ2-2; 7 bases line up with TRBD1. Trimming cost V 4 bases and J 2 bases; bases outside gene matches: 5. This CDR3 comprises 15 residues. Germline values: CDR1 SGDLS, CDR2 YYNGEE. The CDR3 DNA reads as TGTGCCAGCAGCCCGGGACAGACTAACACCGGGGAGCTGTTTTTT. Amino acid sequence: CASSPGQTNTGELFF.

The chain links TRBV6-6 to TRBJ2-1; D gene ambiguous. Germline values: CDR1 MNHNY, CDR2 SVGAGI (reference sequence). Trimming left V 0 bases short and J 4 bases short, with 10 bases between. The CDR3 is made up of 15 amino acids. The DNA for the CDR3 is TGTGCCAGCAGTTACTCAGCGCTTACTTACAATGAGCAGTTCTTC. Its protein is CASSYSALTYNEQFF.

The rearrangement joins TRBV5-8 to TRBJ2-5; 7 bases map to TRBD2. The CDR3 is 11 amino acids. From germline, CDR1 is SGHTS and CDR2 YDEGEE. The V and J ends lost 3 bases and 12 bases, in that order; junction bases with no gene match: 5. This chain's CDR3 is CASSWDYGEYF. The CDR3 DNA reads TGTGCCAGCAGCTGGGACTATGGGGAGTACTTC.

This chain links TRBV2 with TRBJ1-2, with TRBD1 identical over 12 bases. The CDR3 spans 14 residues. J gave up 5 bases and V 7 bases, and 5 bases lay outside the gene matches. Germline CDR1 SNHLY, CDR2 FYNNEI. The CDR3 DNA is TGTGCCAGCACCCGGGACAGGGGGCATTATGGCTACACCTTC. It yields the protein CASTRDRGHYGYTF.

J is TRBJ2-3 and V is TRBV5-1; 9 nucleotides align to TRBD2. After removal of 0 bases from V and 2 bases from J, the junction contained 4 bases not matched to a gene. CDR3 length: 16 amino acids. CDR1 is SGHRS, CDR2 YFSETQ, per germline. The CDR3 spells CASSLGGLANTDTQYF. CDR3 coding DNA: TGCGCCAGCAGCTTGGGGGGACTAGCCAACACAGATACGCAGTATTTT.

This clone was picked up one time. The V call is TRBV6-1, the J call TRBJ2-1, with D possibly matching TRBD2 (5 bases). This CDR3 has 14 residues. V was shortened by 1 base and J by 10 bases, with 14 bases between the two germline ends. Per germline, CDR1 MNHNS and CDR2 SASEGT. CDR3 protein: CASSEVIVGAEQFF. CDR3 bases: TGTGCCAGCAGTGAAGTGATTGTGGGAGCCGAGCAGTTCTTC.

The V call is TRBV5-6, the J call TRBJ1-1, with 9 bases that match TRBD1. The CDR3 spans 15 residues. The germline gives CDR1 SGHDT, CDR2 YYEEEE. V trimming: 1 base; J trimming: 2 bases; junction bases outside the gene matches: 3. The CDR3 loop is CASSLTGGGNTEAFF. The CDR3 DNA sequence: TGTGCCAGCAGCTTGACAGGGGGCGGCAACACTGAAGCTTTCTTT.

The gene calls are TRBV7-2 and TRBJ2-7; a weak D match, TRBD1 (6 bases). V lost 5 bases and J lost 7, with 21 bases in between. The CDR3 runs to 15 residues. Looked up from germline, CDR1 is SGHTA and CDR2 is FQGNSA. The CDR3 nucleotides are TGTGCCAGCAGCCCCCAGGGGCGGGCCTCGGGAGAGCAGTACTTC. This encodes CASSPQGRASGEQYF.

The CDR3 here is CAISRGGTNTGELFF. For the CDR3, the DNA is TGTGCCATCTCTAGGGGGGGCACGAACACCGGGGAGCTGTTTTTT. The rearrangement joins TRBV10-3 to TRBJ2-2; maybe TRBD2 (7 bases). The CDR3 covers 15 residues. The germline V gene encodes CDR1 ENHRY and CDR2 SYGVKD. Between the trimmed V and J ends, which lost 8 bases and 0 bases, there was a span of 13 bases.

This chain links TRBV7-2 with TRBJ2-2; TRBD2 matches at 7 bases. The junction had 3 bases not matched to a gene; V was cut back by 5 bases and J by 3 bases. The length of the CDR3 is 14 residues. Germline CDR1 reads SGHTA; CDR2 reads FQGNSA. Here the CDR3 DNA reads TGTGCCAGCAGCCCGGGGGGTTACACCGGGGAGCTGTTTTTT. It codes for CASSPGGYTGELFF.

The V call is TRBV7-8, the J call TRBJ1-1; 7 bases are shared with TRBD1. V dropped 4 bases and J dropped 1; count of bases not matched to a gene: 6. The length of the CDR3 is 15 residues. The germline V gene encodes CDR1 SGHVS and CDR2 FQNEAQ. The CDR3 region has the DNA TGTGCCAGCAGCTCCTCGGGACAGTGGAACACTGAAGCTTTCTTT. Translation gives CASSSSGQWNTEAFF.

The CDR3 DNA is TGTGCCAGCAGCCAAGAGTTTTACAGGGAGGAGACCCAGTACTTC. It is translated as CASSQEFYREETQYF. The V and J genes are TRBV4-2 and TRBJ2-5, with D possibly matching TRBD1 (6 bases). Trimming removed 0 bases at V and 5 bases at J, with 13 bases between. This CDR3 is 15 amino acids long. The germline V gene encodes CDR1 LGHNA and CDR2 YNFKEQ.

The V call is TRBV29-1, the J call TRBJ2-1, with 13 nucleotides matching TRBD2. This CDR3 comprises 20 residues. The V gene's germline CDR1 is SQVTM and CDR2 ANQGSEA. The V segment lost 1 base and the J segment 4 bases; nucleotides outside the gene matches: 16. The CDR3 coding sequence is TGCAGCGTTGAAGGTTTTTATGGCTCCGGGACTAGCGGGGATTACAATGAGCAGTTCTTC. This gives the protein CSVEGFYGSGTSGDYNEQFF.

The chain is built from TRBV7-7 and TRBJ2-5; 13 bases are shared with TRBD2. V dropped 4 bases and J dropped 5; count of bases not matched to a gene: 4. CDR3 size: 15 residues. Germline-derived CDR1 and CDR2 are SSHAT and FNYEAQ (reference sequence). CDR3: CASSSLAGGRETQYF. In DNA, the CDR3 is TGTGCCAGCAGCTCACTAGCGGGGGGGCGGGAGACCCAGTACTTC.

The chain has TRBV7-3 and TRBJ2-1; 10 positions agree with TRBD2. The CDR3 consists of 14 residues. Germline trimming cut 3 bases from V and 10 bases from J; bases unmatched to any gene: 6. The germline CDR1 and CDR2 sequences are SGHTA and FQGTGA. The CDR3 protein is CASSFSGGAQEQFF. CDR3 DNA: TGTGCCAGCAGCTTCAGCGGGGGGGCCCAAGAGCAGTTCTTC.